This is a list of T cell receptor beta chains from one sample in a study of shared clonotypes between healthy human individuals. Only in-frame clones appear in the TCRdb table, and some are missing; sequencing was by immunoSEQ multiplex PCR. The table shows about 1.5 million clones, with around 98% occurring only once. The source material was naive CD4+ T cells sorted from blood. The receptors were sampled from a young man in good health. Each CDR3 is given with its conserved first and last residue. The order of the fields is clone size, J gene, V gene, D gene, CDR3 DNA, CDR3 protein. D genes are given only for firm matches. Expanded clones are given a class, and other clones once, few, many or no size at all.

size: -; J: TRBJ1-1; V: TRBV5-4; D: TRBD1; DNA: TGTGCCAGCAGCTTTCCCAAACAGGGGCCGAACACTGAAGCTTTCTTT; CDR3: CASSFPKQGPNTEAFF
size: -; J: TRBJ2-7; V: TRBV30; D: TRBD2; DNA: TGTGCCTGGACGGGGGGGGGTTACACCTACGAGCAGTACTTC; CDR3: CAWTGGGYTYEQYF
size: -; J: TRBJ1-5; V: TRBV2; D: -; DNA: TGTGCCAGCAGTGGGGACCGTTGGAATCAGCCCCAGCATTTT; CDR3: CASSGDRWNQPQHF
size: -; J: TRBJ1-5; V: TRBV28; D: -; DNA: TGTGCCAGCGGAGACGGGCTTAGCAATCAGCCCCAGCATTTT; CDR3: CASGDGLSNQPQHF
size: -; J: TRBJ2-6; V: TRBV11-3; D: -; DNA: TGTGCCAGCAGCTTAGGGTCGGGGTCTGGGGCCAACGTCCTGACTTTC; CDR3: CASSLGSGSGANVLTF
size: -; J: TRBJ2-5; V: TRBV5-4; D: -; DNA: TGTGCCAGCAGCCGCGAATTCACCCAAGAGACCCAGTACTTC; CDR3: CASSREFTQETQYF
size: -; J: TRBJ2-1; V: TRBV10-3; D: TRBD2; DNA: TGTGCCATCAGTGATCCGACTAGCGGGAGGGCCAATGAGCAGTTCTTC; CDR3: CAISDPTSGRANEQFF
size: once; J: TRBJ1-2; V: TRBV28; D: -; DNA: TGTGCCAGCAGTCTCCCTTTATCAGGACACCGGAGGAGGGGCTACACCTTC; CDR3: CASSLPLSGHRRRGYTF
size: -; J: TRBJ2-2; V: TRBV27; D: -; DNA: TGTGCCAGCACCTTAGAGGGAACCCGGAGGGAGGAGCTGTTTTTT; CDR3: CASTLEGTRREELFF
size: -; J: TRBJ2-1; V: TRBV18; D: -; DNA: TGTGCCAGCTCACCGGACTTGAGCTCCTACAATGAGCAGTTCTTC; CDR3: CASSPDLSSYNEQFF
size: -; J: TRBJ1-1; V: TRBV7-9; D: -; DNA: TGTGCCAGCAGCTCCTACAAGGGCGGGGGCACTGAAGCTTTCTTT; CDR3: CASSSYKGGGTEAFF
size: -; J: TRBJ1-1; V: TRBV7-2; D: -; DNA: TGTGCCAGCAGCTTAGCGGCTGGGGGTAGCCCTGAAGCTTTCTTT; CDR3: CASSLAAGGSPEAFF
size: once; J: TRBJ1-4; V: TRBV18; D: -; DNA: TGTGCCAGCTCACCATTAACGGGGATAGGAACTAATGAAAAACTGTTTTTT; CDR3: CASSPLTGIGTNEKLFF
size: -; J: TRBJ1-1; V: TRBV5-1; D: -; DNA: TGCGCCAGCAGCCCCCGTGCCTTTGAAACTACCACTGAAGCTTTCTTT; CDR3: CASSPRAFETTTEAFF
size: -; J: TRBJ1-1; V: TRBV5-1; D: -; DNA: TGCGCCAGCAACCCGGAGAGGAGCACTGAAGCTTTCTTT; CDR3: CASNPERSTEAFF
size: once; J: TRBJ2-1; V: TRBV5-1; D: -; DNA: TGCGCCAGCAGCTTGGTTGTCGGGAGAAACTCCTACAATGAGCAGTTCTTC; CDR3: CASSLVVGRNSYNEQFF
size: -; J: TRBJ2-7; V: TRBV15; D: -; DNA: TGTGCCACCAGCAGATCGCGCCCAGGCCCCTACGAGCAGTACTTC; CDR3: CATSRSRPGPYEQYF
size: once; J: TRBJ1-2; V: TRBV6-5; D: TRBD1; DNA: TGTGCCAGCCGTGCAGGGGGAGGCTCTAACTATGGCTACACCTTC; CDR3: CASRAGGGSNYGYTF
size: -; J: TRBJ2-5; V: TRBV18; D: TRBD1; DNA: TGTGCCAGCTCACCCTTGGGACAGGGAATTCAAGAGACCCAGTACTTC; CDR3: CASSPLGQGIQETQYF
size: once; J: TRBJ2-7; V: TRBV5-5; D: -; DNA: TGTGCCAGCAGCTTTCGCGACGAGCAGTACTTC; CDR3: CASSFRDEQYF
size: -; J: TRBJ2-7; V: TRBV30; D: -; DNA: TGTGCCTGGAGTGGGGGCGGGGTTTTATTCCACGAGCAGTACTTC; CDR3: CAWSGGGVLFHEQYF
size: -; J: TRBJ2-7; V: TRBV29-1; D: -; DNA: TGCAGCGTAGCTAGGGACACCGTCACCTACGAGCAGTACTTC; CDR3: CSVARDTVTYEQYF
size: -; J: TRBJ1-5; V: TRBV5-1; D: -; DNA: TGCGCCAGCAGCTTGGAAGGGACTCAGCCCCAGCATTTT; CDR3: CASSLEGTQPQHF
size: -; J: TRBJ2-3; V: TRBV18; D: -; DNA: TGTGCCAGCTCACCACTTTTATCAGATACGCAGTATTTT; CDR3: CASSPLLSDTQYF